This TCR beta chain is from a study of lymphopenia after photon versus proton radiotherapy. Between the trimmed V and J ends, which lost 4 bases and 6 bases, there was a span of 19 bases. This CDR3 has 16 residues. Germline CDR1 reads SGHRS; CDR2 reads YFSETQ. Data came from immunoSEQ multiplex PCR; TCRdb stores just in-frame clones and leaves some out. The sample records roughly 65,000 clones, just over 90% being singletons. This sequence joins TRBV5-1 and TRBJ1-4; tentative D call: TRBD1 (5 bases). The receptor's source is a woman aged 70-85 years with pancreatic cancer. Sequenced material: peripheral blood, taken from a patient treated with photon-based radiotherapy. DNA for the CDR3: TGCGCCAGCAGCACCCTCGGGACCACCTCAGATGAAAAACTGTTTTTT. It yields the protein CASSTLGTTSDEKLFF.